The 10 T cell receptor beta chains in this list originate from one sample, sequenced in a study of graft-versus-host responses after intestinal transplantation. The data were produced by immunoSEQ multiplex PCR, yet TCRdb's version contains in-frame clones alone and is incomplete. The sample lists around 18,000 clones, almost 85% occurring once. The specimen was PBMCs, collected 14 days after transplant. The receptors stem from a human patient who received an intestinal transplant, so some T cells may come from the graft donor.

This clone was picked up one time. The rearrangement joins TRBV6-6 to TRBJ1-2; D possibly corresponds to TRBD1 (6 bases). This CDR3 spans 15 amino acids. V was pared by 5 bases and J by 4 bases, with 17 bases between. Germline V gene lookup returns CDR1 MNHNY and CDR2 SVGAGI (reference sequence). The CDR3 nucleotides are TGTGCCAGCAGTCCCACCGGAACAGGGCGCTATGGCTACACCTTC. The encoded protein is CASSPTGTGRYGYTF.

V is TRBV11-3 and J is TRBJ2-5, with D perhaps matching TRBD1 (7 bases). V dropped 5 bases and J dropped 2 bases, with 12 bases sitting between them. This CDR3 contains 14 residues. CDR1 and CDR2 from the germline V gene are SGHNT and YENEEA. The CDR3 DNA follows: TGTGCCAGCAGCACCTCAGGGGGGCAAGAGACCCAGTACTTC. Amino acids: CASSTSGGQETQYF.

This sequence joins TRBV28 and TRBJ1-1; D not resolved. Looked up from germline, CDR1 is MDHEN and CDR2 is SYDVKM. Trimming took off 3 bases at V and 7 bases at J, with 6 bases between the two ends. The CDR3 is 11 amino acids. The CDR3 reads CASSLGYEAFF. CDR3 coding DNA: TGTGCCAGCAGTTTGGGTTATGAAGCTTTCTTT.

V usage is TRBV28 and J usage is TRBJ2-7, with 7 bases identical to TRBD1. Per germline, CDR1 MDHEN and CDR2 SYDVKM. CDR3 length: 17 amino acids. V shed 0 bases and J 3 bases; nucleotides not matched to a gene: 11. This CDR3 is CASSLCPTGTICYEQYF. CDR3 in DNA: TGTGCCAGCAGTTTATGCCCGACAGGGACAATTTGCTACGAGCAGTACTTC.

The rearrangement links TRBV9 to TRBJ2-3; 7 bases map to TRBD2. Unmatched junction bases numbered 6, after V lost 4 bases and J lost 4 bases. CDR1 and CDR2 (germline): SGDLS, YYNGEE. There are 14 residues in the CDR3. CDR3 residues: CASSPTTSPDTQYF. For the CDR3, the DNA is TGTGCCAGCAGCCCTACGACTAGCCCAGATACGCAGTATTTT.

The chain joins TRBV27 to TRBJ2-1, with 8 positions matching TRBD2. Germline V gene sequence: CDR1 MNHEY, CDR2 SMNVEV (reference sequence). V was pared by 8 bases and J by 1 base, with 4 bases of the junction left unmatched. This CDR3 contains 14 residues. CDR3 region: CASRAGVSYNEQFF. The DNA of the CDR3 is TGTGCCAGCCGAGCGGGAGTTTCCTACAATGAGCAGTTCTTC.

About this clone itself: This sample includes further DNA sequences coding for the same CDR3. The rearrangement uses TRBV19 and TRBJ2-1; possible D gene TRBD1, 6 bases. Trimming took 5 bases from V and 5 from J, leaving 16 bases between them. CDR1 is LNHDA, CDR2 SQIVND, per germline (reference sequence). This CDR3 comprises 15 residues. The CDR3 loop reads CASSPQGLGDNEQFF. The CDR3 bases are TGTGCCAGTAGTCCACAGGGTTTGGGCGACAATGAGCAGTTCTTC.

The J gene is TRBJ2-5, the V gene TRBV11-2; perhaps TRBD1 as D (7 bases). The germline V gene has CDR1 SGHAT and CDR2 FQNNGV. V gave up 7 bases and J gave up 7 bases, with 13 bases separating them. This CDR3 is 12 amino acids long. Here the CDR3 reads CASTRGVGTQYF. The CDR3 DNA reads TGTGCCAGCACCAGGGGGGTAGGGACCCAGTACTTC.

The rearrangement joins TRBV7-2 to TRBJ2-7; perhaps TRBD2 as D (7 bases). V was trimmed by 0 bases and J by 4 bases, leaving 13 bases between them. The germline V gene encodes CDR1 SGHTA and CDR2 FQGNSA. The length of the CDR3 is 15 residues. The CDR3 spells CASSLAGGGIYEQYF. CDR3 nucleotide sequence: TGTGCCAGCAGCTTAGCGGGGGGGGGCATTTACGAGCAGTACTTC.

The chain recombines TRBV10-3 with TRBJ2-1; maybe TRBD1 (6 bases). This CDR3 is 16 amino acids long. CDR1 is ENHRY and CDR2 is SYGVKD in the germline V gene. Trimming removed 2 bases from V and 1 base from J, with 12 bases in between. The DNA of the CDR3 is TGTGCCATCAGTGAGCGTACAGGGTTGTCCTACAATGAGCAGTTCTTC. Amino acid sequence: CAISERTGLSYNEQFF.